The 18 T cell receptor beta chains reported below all come from one sample, sequenced in a study of a mutant IDH1 vaccine in newly diagnosed glioma. Here immunoSEQ multiplex PCR was the method, and the copy in TCRdb shows in-frame clones only, minus some. The data show 25,000 to 40,000 clones, with 78% seen just once and over 20% held by the top ten. The time point was: week 11, during vaccination. Topical imiquimod accompanied each vaccine dose, which consisted of 300 ug of mutant IDH1 20-mer peptide. The antigens these receptors bind are not known. Sequenced here: PBMCs, sampled from a glioma patient whose treatment included an IDH1 peptide vaccine. The receptors derive from a man aged 25-45 years with glioma.

This clone turned up a few times. The chain is built from TRBV7-9 and TRBJ2-7; 7 nucleotides align to TRBD1. This CDR3 has 13 amino acids. CDR1 is SEHNR and CDR2 is FQNEAQ in the germline V gene (reference sequence). V lost 3 bases and J lost 5; bases outside the gene matches: 4. The CDR3 loop is CASSFTGADEQYF. The DNA for the CDR3 is TGTGCCAGCAGCTTTACAGGGGCCGACGAGCAGTACTTC.

The chain combines TRBV19 with TRBJ1-2, with a possible D match to TRBD1 (6 bases). The CDR3 length is 18 residues. The germline V gene has CDR1 LNHDA and CDR2 SQIVND (reference sequence). With 3 bases removed from V and 0 bases from J, the gap between germline ends came to 20 bases. CDR3 nucleotide sequence: TGTGCCAGTAGTATGCCCCAAACAGGGATGTCGGCTAACTATGGCTACACCTTC. This encodes CASSMPQTGMSANYGYTF. Looking up the rest from reference TRBV19 and TRBJ1-2 gives the full variable domain: DGGITQSPKYLFRKEGQNVTLSCEQNLNHDAMYWYRQDPGQGLRLIYYSQIVNDFQKGDIAEGYSVSREKKESFPLTVTSAQKNPTAFYLCASSMPQTGMSANYGYTFGSGTRLTVV.

J is TRBJ1-5 and V is TRBV2; D not resolved. Germline V gene sequence: CDR1 SNHLY, CDR2 FYNNEI. The CDR3 runs 14 residues. V lost 3 bases and J 0 bases, leaving 6 bases between the germline ends. CDR3 bases: TGTGCCAGCAGTGACAGGTATAGCAATCAGCCCCAGCATTTT. Encoded protein: CASSDRYSNQPQHF.

The genes are TRBV7-8 and TRBJ1-5; D unresolved. Germline V lookup: CDR1 SGHVS, CDR2 FQNEAQ. This CDR3 has 15 amino acids. V lost 2 bases, J lost 6 bases, and 14 bases lay in between. The CDR3 DNA reads TGTGCCAGCAGCTTAAGTGGGCAGGTGGGTCAGCCCCAGCATTTT. Translation gives CASSLSGQVGQPQHF.

This clone was seen a handful of times. The chain combines TRBV5-1 with TRBJ2-7, with 8 bases identical to TRBD1. The germline V gene has CDR1 SGHRS and CDR2 YFSETQ. The junction had 4 bases not matched to a gene; V was cut back by 0 bases and J by 2 bases. The CDR3 extends over 15 amino acids. The CDR3: CASSLDGQGPYEQYF. The CDR3 nucleotides read TGCGCCAGCAGCTTGGACGGACAGGGACCCTACGAGCAGTACTTC. Full variable domain (remainder filled in from reference TRBV5-1 and TRBJ2-7): KAGVTQTPRYLIKTRGQQVTLSCSPISGHRSVSWYQQTPGQGLQFLFEYFSETQRNKGNFPGRFSGRQFSNSRSEMNVSTLELGDSALYLCASSLDGQGPYEQYFGPGTRLTVT.

This chain joins TRBV27 and TRBJ1-3, with D maybe TRBD1 (5 bases). The CDR3 totals 16 residues. The V gene's germline CDR1 is MNHEY and CDR2 SMNVEV (reference sequence). Between the trimmed V and J ends, which lost 2 bases and 1 base, there was a span of 12 bases. CDR3 nucleotide sequence: TGTGCCAGCAGTTTAATCGGGGGGACTTCTGGAAACACCATATATTTT. This codes for CASSLIGGTSGNTIYF.

This clone was counted a few times. The rearrangement uses TRBV7-9 and TRBJ1-3; no firm D call. The CDR3 has 14 amino acids. The V and J ends lost 5 bases and 8 bases respectively, with 16 bases between them. Germline lookup yields CDR1 SEHNR and CDR2 FQNEAQ (reference sequence). The CDR3 sequence is CASSPGFEADTIYF. The CDR3 nucleotides are TGTGCCAGCAGCCCCGGCTTTGAGGCGGACACCATATATTTT.

The CDR3 DNA follows: TGCAGCGTTGTGGCTAGCGCGGATACGCAGTATTTT. Its translation is CSVVASADTQYF. The chain links TRBV29-1 to TRBJ2-3; tentatively, D is TRBD2 (6 bases). Per the germline V gene, CDR1 is SQVTM and CDR2 is ANQGSEA. The CDR3 covers 12 residues. Trimming took off 4 bases at V and 6 bases at J, with 11 bases between the two ends.

This rearrangement joins TRBV18 to TRBJ1-5, with a weak D call TRBD1 (5 bases). CDR1 is KGHSH and CDR2 is LQKENI in the germline V gene. V lost 3 bases and J 4 bases, leaving 16 bases between the germline ends. CDR3 length: 16 amino acids. The CDR3 loop is CASSPGEQAPNQPQHF. Here the CDR3 DNA reads TGTGCCAGCTCACCCGGAGAACAGGCTCCTAATCAGCCCCAGCATTTT.

J is TRBJ1-5 and V is TRBV6-1; the match to TRBD1 covers 8 bases. V lost 7 bases to trimming and J lost 5 bases; unmatched junction nucleotides: 10. Germline V gene sequence: CDR1 MNHNS, CDR2 SASEGT. This CDR3 is built from 15 residues. CDR3 amino acids: CASKGQGGVYQPQHF. DNA for the CDR3: TGTGCCAGCAAAGGACAGGGAGGGGTGTATCAGCCCCAGCATTTT.

V gene TRBV6-1 combines with J gene TRBJ2-6; D is ambiguous. The germline V gene has CDR1 MNHNS and CDR2 SASEGT. The CDR3 runs to 16 residues. Trimming took off 4 bases at V and 1 base at J, with 11 bases between the two ends. DNA of the CDR3: TGTGCCAGCAGTGCTCAAACGGGTTCTGGGGCCAACGTCCTGACTTTC. Encoded protein: CASSAQTGSGANVLTF.

The table lists this clone with a count of one. This chain connects TRBV4-1 to TRBJ1-2, with D unresolved. V was cut by 3 bases and J by 2 bases, with 19 bases left in between. Germline V gene lookup returns CDR1 MGHRA and CDR2 YSYEKL. This CDR3 spans 17 amino acids. This CDR3 is CASSQTAPPTSNYGYTF. CDR3 bases: TGCGCCAGCAGCCAGACGGCTCCGCCAACCTCAAACTATGGCTACACCTTC.

V is TRBV5-6 and J is TRBJ1-1; 8 nucleotides agree with TRBD1. From germline, CDR1 is SGHDT and CDR2 YYEEEE. The CDR3 spans 16 residues. V trimming: 3 bases; J trimming: 4 bases; junction bases outside the gene matches: 11. The CDR3 DNA reads TGTGCCAGCAGCTCCACGGGCCCGGACAGGGTCACTGAAGCTTTCTTT. Its translation: CASSSTGPDRVTEAFF. The full variable domain, its missing parts supplied by reference TRBV5-6 and TRBJ1-1, is DAGVTQSPTHLIKTRGQQVTLRCSPKSGHDTVSWYQQALGQGPQFIFQYYEEEERQRGNFPDRFSGHQFPNYSSELNVNALLLGDSALYLCASSSTGPDRVTEAFFGQGTRLTVV.

This clone showed up just a few times. This chain connects TRBV7-2 to TRBJ1-1, with D perhaps TRBD1 (6 bases). Germline loops: CDR1 SGHTA, CDR2 FQGNSA. The ends were cut back, 1 base at V and 6 bases at J, with 12 bases in the middle. The CDR3 consists of 14 residues. In DNA form, the CDR3 reads TGTGCCAGCAGCTTAGTTTCAGGGGAGGCTGAAGCTTTCTTT. It specifies CASSLVSGEAEAFF.

This chain joins TRBV5-6 and TRBJ2-2; D perhaps matches TRBD2 (6 bases). Germline V gene lookup returns CDR1 SGHDT and CDR2 YYEEEE. V was cut by 4 bases and J by 1 base, with 14 bases left in between. The CDR3 spans 16 residues. CDR3 DNA: TGTGCCAGCAGCCCGGCCCGGGGGAGGAACACCGGGGAGCTGTTTTTT. It specifies CASSPARGRNTGELFF. The full variable domain, rest sourced from reference TRBV5-6 and TRBJ2-2, is DAGVTQSPTHLIKTRGQQVTLRCSPKSGHDTVSWYQQALGQGPQFIFQYYEEEERQRGNFPDRFSGHQFPNYSSELNVNALLLGDSALYLCASSPARGRNTGELFFGEGSRLTVL.

Notes on this clone: Compared with germline, one end of the junction differs, possibly owing to a read error. V usage is TRBV7-2 and J usage is TRBJ1-1; 7 bases line up with TRBD1. The CDR3 contains 12 residues. The germline V gene encodes CDR1 SGHTA and CDR2 FQGNSA. For the CDR3, the DNA is TGTGCCAGCAGCTTTACACAGGGGCCTATTGCTTTT. It specifies CASSFTQGPIAF.

CDR3 in DNA: TGTGCCAGTAGTCATTTGGACAGGGGACCCATGAACACTGAAGCTTTCTTT. Its protein is CASSHLDRGPMNTEAFF. The J gene is TRBJ1-1, the V gene TRBV19; TRBD1 aligns across 9 bases. Germline CDR1 LNHDA, CDR2 SQIVND (reference sequence). V shed 5 bases, J shed 0 bases, and the junction held 10 bases outside the gene matches. The CDR3 contains 17 residues.

The CDR3 loop is CASSQQGYGYTF. In DNA, the CDR3 is TGTGCCAGCAGTCAGCAGGGCTATGGCTACACCTTC. The rearrangement links TRBV6-1 to TRBJ1-2; weak D call: TRBD1 (5 bases). The V end was cut by 5 bases, the J end by 4 bases, with 8 bases between. Germline values: CDR1 MNHNS, CDR2 SASEGT. The CDR3 has 12 residues.